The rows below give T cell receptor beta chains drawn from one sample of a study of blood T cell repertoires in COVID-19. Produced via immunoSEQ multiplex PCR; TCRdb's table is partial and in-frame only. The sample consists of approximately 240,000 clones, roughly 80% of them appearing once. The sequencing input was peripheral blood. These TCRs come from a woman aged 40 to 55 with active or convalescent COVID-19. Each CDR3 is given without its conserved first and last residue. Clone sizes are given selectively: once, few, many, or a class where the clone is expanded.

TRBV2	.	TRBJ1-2	ASSEAGRGPGGYT
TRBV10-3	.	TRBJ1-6	AISESGRNSPLH
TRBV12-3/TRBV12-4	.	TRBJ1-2	ASEGAYGYT
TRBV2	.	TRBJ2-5	ASSAGSGRY
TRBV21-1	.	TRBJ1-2	ASTRREGSGYT
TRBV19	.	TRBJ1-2	ASSITGGYT
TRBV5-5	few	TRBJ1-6	AGQGSYNSPLH
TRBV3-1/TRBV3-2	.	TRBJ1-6	ASSQERTGGSPLH
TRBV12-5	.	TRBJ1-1	ASGLVVGQGNTEAF
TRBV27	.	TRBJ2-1	ASSLIVQTYNEQF
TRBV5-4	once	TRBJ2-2	ASSLLSGGMNTGELF
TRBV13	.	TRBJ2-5	ASSSSDQETQY
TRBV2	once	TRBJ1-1	ASSDDGGETEAF
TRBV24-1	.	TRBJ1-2	ATSGVANYGYT
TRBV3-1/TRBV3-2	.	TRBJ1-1	ASSQASLANTEAF